The 12 T cell receptor beta chains below come from one sample, sequenced in a study of T-cell reconstitution after alpha-beta-depleted transplantation in children. Preparation of the TCRbeta library used unique molecular identifiers. MiXCR was run by TCRdb on the PCR reads, yielding one entry per CDR3 protein. Of roughly 350,000 distinct CDR3 sequences listed, about a tenth were seen once; the top ten hold about 2.3%. Material: PBMCs from the stem cell graft donor, obtained from the stem cell graft. These receptors all come from a human donor who donated a stem cell graft to a child with acute lymphoblastic leukemia.

The rearrangement links TRBV12-3 or TRBV12-4 to TRBJ2-1; 8 bases are a match to TRBD2. V gave up 5 bases and J gave up 4 bases; unmatched junction bases: 7. This CDR3 region has 15 residues. The DNA of the CDR3 is TGTGCCAGCAGTCCCCTCGGGAGGGGGTACAATGAGCAGTTCTTC. It specifies CASSPLGRGYNEQFF.

The table lists this clonotype with a few counts. The chain uses TRBV7-3 and TRBJ2-1; TRBD2 agrees at 13 bases. The CDR3 consists of 14 residues. Per the germline V gene, CDR1 is SGHTA and CDR2 is FQGTGA. The V and J ends lost 6 bases and 7 bases, in that order; junction bases with no gene match: 3. The CDR3 loop reads CASSGLAGDNEQFF. In DNA form, the CDR3 reads TGTGCCAGCAGTGGACTAGCGGGAGATAATGAGCAGTTCTTC. The complete variable domain, with remaining parts taken from reference TRBV7-3 and TRBJ2-1, reads GAGVSQTPSNKVTEKGKYVELRCDPISGHTALYWYRQSLGQGPEFLIYFQGTGAADDSGLPNDRFFAVRPEGSVSTLKIQRTERGDSAVYLCASSGLAGDNEQFFGPGTRLTVL.

V and J are TRBV7-9 and TRBJ2-5; TRBD2 matches 7 bases. The CDR3 is made up of 16 amino acids. V shed 6 bases and J 3 bases; nucleotides not matched to a gene: 13. Germline CDR1 SEHNR, CDR2 FQNEAQ (reference sequence). The CDR3 spells CASRGAGTIHEETQYF. The CDR3 region has the DNA TGTGCCAGCAGGGGAGCGGGAACGATCCATGAAGAGACCCAGTACTTC.

Only a few counts were recorded for this clonotype. This chain links TRBV10-3 with TRBJ1-4; maybe TRBD1 (6 bases). The V end was cut by 4 bases, the J end by 3 bases, with 9 bases between. The CDR3 extends over 14 amino acids. Germline CDR1 reads ENHRY; CDR2 reads SYGVKD. CDR3 sequence (DNA): TGTGCCATCAGTGCTGGACAGCCTAATGAAAAACTGTTTTTT. Its protein product is CAISAGQPNEKLFF.

This clonotype was recorded a few times. The rearrangement uses TRBV7-2 and TRBJ2-7; 7 bases line up with TRBD1. This CDR3 contains 12 residues. Germline assignment: CDR1 SGHTA and CDR2 FQGNSA. V shed 5 bases and J 7 bases; nucleotides not matched to a gene: 5. CDR3 sequence: CASSLRDREQYF. DNA of the CDR3: TGTGCCAGCAGCCTACGGGACAGAGAGCAGTACTTC.

The V gene is TRBV7-3, the J gene TRBJ2-1, with 12 bases aligning to TRBD2. Germline V gene data show CDR1 as SGHTA and CDR2 as FQGTGA. The ends lost 6 bases at V and 0 bases at J; junction bases unmatched: 15. This CDR3 region has 20 residues. CDR3 in amino acids: CASSPSGTSGYPNSYNEQFF. CDR3 bases: TGTGCCAGCAGTCCTAGTGGGACTAGCGGGTACCCCAACTCCTACAATGAGCAGTTCTTC. The full variable domain, in which reference TRBV7-3 and TRBJ2-1 provide the parts outside the CDR3, is GAGVSQTPSNKVTEKGKYVELRCDPISGHTALYWYRQSLGQGPEFLIYFQGTGAADDSGLPNDRFFAVRPEGSVSTLKIQRTERGDSAVYLCASSPSGTSGYPNSYNEQFFGPGTRLTVL.

This clonotype was seen a few times. The chain couples TRBV6-1 to TRBJ1-3; TRBD1 matches at 7 bases. After removal of 4 bases from V and 3 bases from J, the junction contained 12 bases not matched to a gene. The CDR3 extends over 17 amino acids. CDR1 and CDR2 from the germline V gene are MNHNS and SASEGT. The CDR3 DNA reads as TGTGCCAGCAGTGGACCCGGGACAGCCCTGGGTGGAAACACCATATATTTT. As protein: CASSGPGTALGGNTIYF.

V and J are TRBV6-1 and TRBJ1-1, with 11 bases fitting TRBD1. CDR3 length: 14 residues. V lost 8 bases and J lost 2; bases outside the gene matches: 4. Germline CDR1 reads MNHNS; CDR2 reads SASEGT. The CDR3 DNA reads TGTGCCAGCCACAGGACAGGGGGCAACACTGAAGCTTTCTTT. The encoded protein is CASHRTGGNTEAFF.

The rearrangement links TRBV6-4 to TRBJ2-1; 15 bases align to TRBD2. The CDR3 loop spans 18 amino acids. From germline, CDR1 is MRHNA and CDR2 SNTAGT. J lost 0 bases, V lost 7 bases, and 7 bases had no gene match. CDR3 amino acids: CASNPRTSGRVSYNEQFF. DNA of the CDR3: TGTGCCAGCAACCCCCGGACTAGCGGGAGGGTCTCCTACAATGAGCAGTTCTTC.

This clonotype occurred many times. The rearrangement joins TRBV4-1 to TRBJ2-1; D is unclear. The CDR3 loop spans 9 amino acids. Germline V gene lookup returns CDR1 MGHRA and CDR2 YSYEKL. Trimming left V 4 bases short and J 13 bases short, with 5 bases between. The CDR3: CASSPRQFF. The CDR3 nucleotides are TGCGCCAGCAGCCCCAGACAGTTCTTC.

The sample holds a few counts of this clonotype. CDR3 protein: CASSRTSGTGELFF. DNA of the CDR3: TGTGCCAGCAGCCGAACAAGCGGCACCGGGGAGCTGTTTTTT. V gene TRBV7-2 combines with J gene TRBJ2-2, with D possibly matching TRBD2 (5 bases). The CDR3 is made up of 14 amino acids. CDR1 is SGHTA, CDR2 FQGNSA, per germline. V was clipped by 5 bases and J by 4 bases, with 11 bases between them.

The rearrangement uses TRBV27 and TRBJ2-1, with 15 positions matching TRBD2. The J segment lost 9 bases and the V segment lost 7 bases, leaving 7 bases of the junction unmatched. The CDR3 is 15 amino acids. Germline V lookup: CDR1 MNHEY, CDR2 SMNVEV (reference sequence). The CDR3 loop reads CASTRTSGRAGEQFF. In nucleotides, the CDR3 is TGTGCCAGCACCAGGACTAGCGGGAGGGCCGGTGAGCAGTTCTTC.